Described below is a single T cell receptor beta chain sequence and its context. This sample is drawn from a study of blood T cell repertoires in COVID-19. The ends lost 7 bases at V and 0 bases at J; junction bases unmatched: 9. Germline CDR1 SGHRS, CDR2 YFSETQ. The CDR3 is 16 amino acids. Using immunoSEQ multiplex PCR, the repertoire was profiled, and TCRdb retains in-frame clones only, with some absent. The sample has some 190,000 clones, approximately 90% seen once. This TCR was sampled from a woman between 40 and 50 years old who had recovered from COVID-19. V gene TRBV5-1 combines with J gene TRBJ2-3; 9 nucleotides agree with TRBD2. Source material: peripheral blood. As DNA, the CDR3 is TGCGCCAGCTGGGACCGTAGCGGGAGAAGCACAGATACGCAGTATTTT. Translating it yields CASWDRSGRSTDTQYF.